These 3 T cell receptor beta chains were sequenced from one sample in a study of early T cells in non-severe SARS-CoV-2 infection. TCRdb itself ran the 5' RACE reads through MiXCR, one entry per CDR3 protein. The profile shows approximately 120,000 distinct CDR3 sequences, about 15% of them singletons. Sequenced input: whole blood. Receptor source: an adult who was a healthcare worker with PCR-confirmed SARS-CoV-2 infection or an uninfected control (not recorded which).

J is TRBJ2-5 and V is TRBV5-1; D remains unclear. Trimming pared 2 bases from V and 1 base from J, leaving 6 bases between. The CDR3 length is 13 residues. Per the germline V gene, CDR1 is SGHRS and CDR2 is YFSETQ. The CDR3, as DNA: TGCGCCAGCAGCTTTGCTCTCCAAGAGACCCAGTACTTC. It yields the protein CASSFALQETQYF.

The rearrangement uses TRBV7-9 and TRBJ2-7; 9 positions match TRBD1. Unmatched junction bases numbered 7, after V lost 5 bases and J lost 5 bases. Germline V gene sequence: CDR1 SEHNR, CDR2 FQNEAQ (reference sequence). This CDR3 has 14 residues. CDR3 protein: CASSLTGGLDEQYF. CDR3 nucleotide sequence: TGTGCCAGCAGCCTCACAGGGGGCTTAGACGAGCAGTACTTC.

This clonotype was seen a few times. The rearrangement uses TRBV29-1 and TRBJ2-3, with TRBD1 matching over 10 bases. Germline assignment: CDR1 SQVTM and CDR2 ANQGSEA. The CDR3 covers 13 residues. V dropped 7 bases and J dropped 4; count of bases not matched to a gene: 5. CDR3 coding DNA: TGCAGCGCAACCGGGACAGGGGCAGATACGCAGTATTTT. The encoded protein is CSATGTGADTQYF.